Shown below are 17 T cell receptor beta chains from a single sample sequenced in a study of cytomegalovirus exposure and HLA in healthy donors. The PCR ran on 60 Vbeta and 13 Jbeta primers. Produced via immunoSEQ multiplex PCR; TCRdb's table is partial and in-frame only. The table lists tens of thousands of clones. Sequences were obtained from PBMCs. These receptors all come from a young man in good health and CMV-seronegative.

V gene TRBV5-4 combines with J gene TRBJ2-2, with TRBD1 identical over 7 bases. Germline V gene lookup returns CDR1 SGHNT and CDR2 YYREEE (reference sequence). The CDR3 spans 14 residues. The V and J ends lost 0 bases and 8 bases, in that order; junction bases with no gene match: 4. CDR3 nucleotide sequence: TGTGCCAGCAGCTTGGAGACAGGGAAAGGGGAGCTGTTTTTT. Its translation: CASSLETGKGELFF.

J is TRBJ1-6 and V is TRBV7-2, with D unresolved. CDR3 length: 11 amino acids. Germline values: CDR1 SGHTA, CDR2 FQGNSA. V lost 5 bases and J 14 bases, leaving 10 bases between the germline ends. The CDR3 spells CASSADITLHF. The CDR3 coding sequence is TGTGCCAGCAGCGCCGACATCACCCTCCACTTT.

The V call is TRBV5-4, the J call TRBJ1-1; no clear D gene. CDR3 length: 13 residues. The germline V gene encodes CDR1 SGHNT and CDR2 YYREEE (reference sequence). The V gene lost 4 bases and the J gene lost 0 bases, with 7 bases spanning the gap. The CDR3 nucleotides are TGTGCCAGCAGCGGAACAGTGAACACTGAAGCTTTCTTT. Translating it yields CASSGTVNTEAFF.

The gene calls are TRBV19 and TRBJ1-5; TRBD1 agrees at 8 bases. In germline, CDR1 is LNHDA, CDR2 SQIVND (reference sequence). The CDR3 contains 18 residues. V gave up 5 bases and J gave up 0 bases; unmatched junction bases: 12. CDR3 sequence reads: CASSSGTGGPYSNQPQHF. The DNA of the CDR3 is TGTGCCAGTAGTTCGGGAACAGGGGGACCCTATAGCAATCAGCCCCAGCATTTT.

This sequence joins TRBV6-1 and TRBJ1-4; 9 nucleotides match TRBD1. The CDR3 is made up of 14 amino acids. Per germline, CDR1 MNHNS and CDR2 SASEGT. V dropped 2 bases and J dropped 7; count of bases not matched to a gene: 2. The CDR3 loop is CASSETGGGEKLFF. The CDR3 DNA sequence: TGTGCCAGCAGTGAAACAGGGGGCGGTGAAAAACTGTTTTTT.

The chain uses TRBV7-9 and TRBJ2-7; maybe TRBD2 (5 bases). The germline gives CDR1 SEHNR, CDR2 FQNEAQ (reference sequence). V lost 1 base to trimming and J lost 2 bases, with 12 bases between them. The CDR3 spans 15 residues. The CDR3 reads CASSLVEGSAYEQYF. The CDR3 region has the DNA TGTGCCAGCAGCTTAGTCGAGGGCAGTGCCTACGAGCAGTACTTC.

V gene TRBV4-3 combines with J gene TRBJ2-7, with D perhaps TRBD2 (6 bases). The germline CDR1 and CDR2 sequences are LGHNA and YSLEER. V was pared by 0 bases and J by 2 bases, with 14 bases between. The CDR3 is made up of 16 amino acids. The CDR3, as DNA: TGCGCCAGCAGCCAAGAGGTTGGAGGGAGCCCCTACGAGCAGTACTTC. Translated: CASSQEVGGSPYEQYF.

The chain uses TRBV2 and TRBJ1-1; unclear D gene. Germline CDR1 is SNHLY and CDR2 is FYNNEI. CDR3 length: 12 amino acids. The ends were cut back, 8 bases at V and 9 bases at J, with 16 bases in the middle. CDR3 loop: CASGEELLQAFF. CDR3 DNA sequence: TGTGCCAGCGGCGAAGAACTGTTACAAGCTTTCTTT.

J is TRBJ1-2 and V is TRBV4-1; 7 positions match TRBD1. This CDR3 comprises 16 residues. CDR1 and CDR2 (germline): MGHRA, YSYEKL. Trimming at V came to 4 bases and at J to 7 bases, leaving 15 bases not matched to a gene. CDR3 in DNA: TGCGCCAGCAGCCTCCTCCCGGGAGGGGGCTTGAGTGGCTACACCTTC. This codes for CASSLLPGGGLSGYTF.

The chain links TRBV29-1 to TRBJ2-7; 7 bases match TRBD1. Germline CDR1 SQVTM, CDR2 ANQGSEA. J lost 2 bases, V lost 2 bases, and 9 bases had no gene match. The CDR3 covers 15 residues. The CDR3 DNA sequence: TGCAGCGTTGAACTTGGGGACAGCCCTGCCTACGAGCAGTACTTC. Protein sequence: CSVELGDSPAYEQYF.

This rearrangement joins TRBV30 to TRBJ2-2; D possibly corresponds to TRBD1 (5 bases). Trimming removed 5 bases at V and 7 bases at J, with 20 bases between. Per the germline V gene, CDR1 is GTSNPN and CDR2 is SVGIG (reference sequence). The CDR3 spans 15 residues. CDR3 bases: TGTGCCTGGCTCCTGGGAAGGGGCTATGGCGGGGAGCTGTTTTTT. The encoded protein is CAWLLGRGYGGELFF.

The rearrangement links TRBV11-2 to TRBJ1-2, with unresolved D. The CDR3 is 15 amino acids. The germline gives CDR1 SGHAT, CDR2 FQNNGV. V lost 5 bases and J lost 3, with 16 bases in between. The CDR3 nucleotides are TGTGCCAGCAGCCTAAACCCCGGGATCGACTATGGCTACACCTTC. Its translation: CASSLNPGIDYGYTF.

The chain couples TRBV25-1 to TRBJ1-1; possible D gene TRBD1, 6 bases. CDR1 is MGHDK and CDR2 is SYGVNS in the germline V gene. The CDR3 is made up of 15 amino acids. Trimming shortened V by 4 bases and J by 0 bases, and 12 bases separated the two germline ends. CDR3 sequence: CASSVQGPLNTEAFF. The DNA for the CDR3 is TGTGCCAGCAGTGTACAGGGACCCTTGAACACTGAAGCTTTCTTT.

CDR3 DNA: TGTGCCAGCCAGACAGGGGGCACTGAAGCTTTCTTT. It translates to CASQTGGTEAFF. The chain joins TRBV27 to TRBJ1-1; 9 nucleotides line up with TRBD1. Germline trimming cut 8 bases from V and 4 bases from J; bases unmatched to any gene: 2. The CDR3 length is 12 residues. CDR1 and CDR2 from the germline V gene are MNHEY and SMNVEV (reference sequence).

This chain connects TRBV11-2 to TRBJ1-5; TRBD1 might be the D (6 bases). CDR1 and CDR2 from the germline V gene are SGHAT and FQNNGV. Trimming cost V 5 bases and J 5 bases, with 13 bases left between them. The CDR3 runs 14 residues. CDR3 in amino acids: CASSLTGLHQPQHF. The CDR3 DNA follows: TGTGCCAGCAGCCTCACAGGGCTCCATCAGCCCCAGCATTTT.

The V call is TRBV29-1, the J call TRBJ2-7; 7 bases map to TRBD2. CDR3 length: 14 residues. Looked up from germline, CDR1 is SQVTM and CDR2 is ANQGSEA. The CDR3 loop is CRPRDSGFAYEQYF. CDR3 nucleotides: TGCAGGCCCCGGGATAGCGGGTTCGCCTACGAGCAGTACTTC.

V is TRBV5-1 and J is TRBJ1-1; TRBD1 aligns across 7 bases. J lost 7 bases, V lost 0 bases, and 0 bases had no gene match. Germline V gene sequence: CDR1 SGHRS, CDR2 YFSETQ. The CDR3 is 12 residues long. CDR3 region: CASSLGTGEAFF. The DNA of the CDR3 is TGCGCCAGCAGCTTGGGGACAGGTGAAGCTTTCTTT.